The 20 T cell receptor beta chains given below trace back to one sample, sequenced in a study of blood T cell repertoires in COVID-19. Sequenced by immunoSEQ multiplex PCR; TCRdb stores in-frame clones only, minus some. This table has around 190,000 clones, about 77% appearing once. Sequenced: PBMCs or T cells enriched from blood (not recorded which). These receptors all come from a woman in her fifties or sixties with acute COVID-19.

The sample holds a few counts of this clone. The chain joins TRBV7-7 to TRBJ2-5; TRBD2 agrees at 8 bases. The ends lost 4 bases at V and 2 bases at J; junction bases unmatched: 6. CDR1 and CDR2 (germline): SSHAT, FNYEAQ (reference sequence). The CDR3 totals 15 residues. The CDR3: CASSSGSGGQETQYF. The CDR3 bases are TGTGCCAGCAGCTCAGGAAGCGGGGGACAAGAGACCCAGTACTTC.

The chain couples TRBV3-1 (or the pseudogene TRBV3-2) to TRBJ1-2; TRBD1 matches 11 bases. The CDR3 sequence is 21 residues long. Trimming took 1 base from V and 2 from J; bases not matched to a gene: 18. CDR1 LGHDT and CDR2 YNNKEL come from the germline V gene (reference sequence). CDR3 protein: CASSQVGQGEVHGPTNYGYTF. The CDR3 DNA sequence: TGTGCCAGCAGCCAAGTGGGACAGGGGGAAGTCCATGGCCCCACAAACTATGGCTACACCTTC.

The CDR3 DNA is TGTGCCAGCAGTGAATATGGAGGGTACACCTTC. Translated: CASSEYGGYTF. This chain connects TRBV2 to TRBJ1-2; unclear D gene. The CDR3 has 11 residues. V lost 2 bases to trimming and J lost 11 bases, with 9 bases between them. Germline V CDR1 and CDR2: SNHLY, FYNNEI.

This clone was detected only once. The genes are TRBV3-1 (or the pseudogene TRBV3-2) and TRBJ1-5, with D possibly being TRBD1 (6 bases). CDR3 length: 15 residues. CDR1 is LGHDT, CDR2 YNNKEL, per germline (reference sequence). V gave up 2 bases and J gave up 6 bases, with 14 bases separating them. CDR3 nucleotide sequence: TGTGCCAGCAGCCAAACCGGGACAAAGGGTCAGCCCCAGCATTTT. It yields the protein CASSQTGTKGQPQHF.

The chain joins TRBV7-3 to TRBJ2-5; D perhaps matches TRBD2 (7 bases). Germline lookup yields CDR1 SGHTA and CDR2 FQGTGA. The V and J ends lost 1 base and 2 bases respectively, with 14 bases between them. The CDR3 contains 16 residues. CDR3 bases: TGTGCCAGCAGCTTAAATGGGGGGGCAAATCAAGAGACCCAGTACTTC. Protein: CASSLNGGANQETQYF.

The chain recombines TRBV25-1 with TRBJ1-2, with D perhaps TRBD1 (5 bases). Trimming left V 2 bases short and J 4 bases short, with 11 bases between. CDR3 length: 14 amino acids. The V gene's germline CDR1 is MGHDK and CDR2 SYGVNS. The CDR3 DNA reads as TGTGCCAGCAGTGAAATCGACAGAGGCTATGGCTACACCTTC. Its protein product is CASSEIDRGYGYTF.

This clone was seen only once. The rearrangement joins TRBV6-2 or TRBV6-3 to TRBJ1-1, with a tentative D call TRBD1 (5 bases). Per the germline V gene, CDR1 is MNHEY and CDR2 is SVGEGT. V was pared by 5 bases and J by 4 bases, with 11 bases between. The CDR3 contains 13 residues. The CDR3 sequence: CASSIQDTTEAFF. CDR3 nucleotides: TGTGCCAGCAGTATCCAGGACACCACTGAAGCTTTCTTT.

This sequence joins TRBV27 and TRBJ1-2; D unclear. The germline gives CDR1 MNHEY, CDR2 SMNVEV (reference sequence). This CDR3 region has 11 residues. Trimming stripped 5 bases from V and 4 bases from J, with 5 bases between. CDR3 sequence (DNA): TGTGCCAGCAGTCGGGGCTATGGCTACACCTTC. The encoded protein is CASSRGYGYTF.

In its sample, this clone was seen a few times. This chain uses TRBV19 with TRBJ2-3, with D possibly matching TRBD1 (5 bases). Germline CDR1 is LNHDA and CDR2 is SQIVND (reference sequence). Trimming left V 7 bases short and J 0 bases short, with 11 bases between. The CDR3 contains 14 residues. The CDR3 DNA follows: TGTGCCAGTACCCCGACAGCTAGCACAGATACGCAGTATTTT. It specifies CASTPTASTDTQYF.

This clone was detected once. The gene calls are TRBV3-1 (or the pseudogene TRBV3-2) and TRBJ2-2; possible D gene TRBD2, 5 bases. The V gene lost 0 bases and the J gene lost 0 bases, with 8 bases spanning the gap. Germline loops: CDR1 LGHDT, CDR2 YNNKEL (reference sequence). The CDR3 is made up of 16 amino acids. The CDR3 region is CASSQDRGTNTGELFF. CDR3 nucleotide sequence: TGTGCCAGCAGCCAAGATCGAGGGACGAACACCGGGGAGCTGTTTTTT.

The chain employs TRBV6-5 and TRBJ1-2; TRBD1 aligns across 9 bases. The CDR3 spans 15 residues. Germline loops: CDR1 MNHEY, CDR2 SVGAGI. Germline trimming cut 2 bases from V and 4 bases from J; bases unmatched to any gene: 5. CDR3: CASSYDLTGGYGYTF. The CDR3 DNA is TGTGCCAGCAGTTACGACCTGACAGGGGGCTATGGCTACACCTTC.

This chain connects TRBV6-1 to TRBJ1-3; the D gene is possibly TRBD1 (6 bases). Germline lookup yields CDR1 MNHNS and CDR2 SASEGT. The V end lost 0 bases, the J end lost 8 bases, and 17 bases lay between the germline ends. The CDR3 sequence is 16 residues long. The CDR3 coding sequence is TGTGCCAGCAGTGAAGCGTTATCACAGGGTCAAGACACCATATATTTT. Protein sequence: CASSEALSQGQDTIYF.

The J gene is TRBJ2-3, the V gene TRBV9; 7 bases align to TRBD2. CDR3 length: 15 residues. The germline gives CDR1 SGDLS, CDR2 YYNGEE. J was trimmed by 2 bases and V by 2 bases; bases with no gene match: 5. This CDR3 is CASSVGRGITDTQYF. CDR3 DNA sequence: TGTGCCAGCAGCGTCGGGCGGGGGATCACAGATACGCAGTATTTT. The full variable domain, with the rest looked up from reference TRBV9 and TRBJ2-3, is DSGVTQTPKHLITATGQRVTLRCSPRSGDLSVYWYQQSLDQGLQFLIQYYNGEERAKGNILERFSAQQFPDLHSELNLSSLELGDSALYFCASSVGRGITDTQYFGPGTRLTVL.

V is TRBV10-3 and J is TRBJ2-1, with D perhaps matching TRBD2 (6 bases). The CDR3 is 14 residues long. The germline V gene encodes CDR1 ENHRY and CDR2 SYGVKD. The V end was cut by 4 bases, the J end by 9 bases, with 16 bases between. CDR3 bases: TGTGCCATCAGTGGTGTCGGGGGTATAGGTGAGCAGTTCTTC. Protein product: CAISGVGGIGEQFF.

This chain uses TRBV5-1 with TRBJ1-3, with a possible D match to TRBD1 (6 bases). The CDR3 sequence is 15 residues long. The V end lost 2 bases, the J end lost 7 bases, and 16 bases lay between the germline ends. The germline gives CDR1 SGHRS, CDR2 YFSETQ. CDR3 coding DNA: TGCGCCAGCAGCTTACACAGACAGAGGGGGAACACCATATATTTT. Translated: CASSLHRQRGNTIYF.

Comments on this clone: This sample also contains other DNA sequences that code for the same CDR3. The chain couples TRBV4-3 to TRBJ1-5, with 7 bases lining up with TRBD1. Germline V gene lookup returns CDR1 LGHNA and CDR2 YSLEER. The ends lost 0 bases at V and 4 bases at J; junction bases unmatched: 3. This CDR3 has 15 residues. The CDR3 sequence is CASSQEPGGNQPQHF. The CDR3 DNA follows: TGCGCCAGCAGCCAAGAACCAGGGGGGAATCAGCCCCAGCATTTT.

The gene calls are TRBV5-4 and TRBJ1-6; D is ambiguous. CDR1 and CDR2 from the germline V gene are SGHNT and YYREEE (reference sequence). This CDR3 contains 12 residues. V dropped 0 bases and J dropped 7 bases, with 2 bases sitting between them. The CDR3 spells CASSLANSPLHF. The CDR3 DNA reads as TGTGCCAGCAGCTTGGCGAATTCACCCCTCCACTTT.

The chain couples TRBV7-3 to TRBJ2-1; 7 bases line up with TRBD1. The germline gives CDR1 SGHTA, CDR2 FQGTGA. V lost 5 bases, J lost 0 bases, and 13 bases stayed unmatched. This CDR3 region has 18 residues. The CDR3 nucleotides are TGTGCCAGCAGCCCGCTGGGACAGTCAGAGCGCTCCTACAATGAGCAGTTCTTC. Translated: CASSPLGQSERSYNEQFF.

The rearrangement links TRBV19 to TRBJ2-5; D ambiguous. The germline CDR1 and CDR2 sequences are LNHDA and SQIVND (reference sequence). This CDR3 has 13 residues. Trimming cost V 6 bases and J 0 bases, with 8 bases left between them. CDR3 residues: CASSHQDQETQYF. For the CDR3, the DNA is TGTGCCAGTAGCCACCAGGACCAAGAGACCCAGTACTTC.

V and J are TRBV5-5 and TRBJ2-5; TRBD1 agrees at 9 bases. CDR1 is SGHKS and CDR2 is YYEKEE in the germline V gene (reference sequence). This CDR3 has 13 amino acids. The V segment lost 5 bases and the J segment 3 bases; nucleotides outside the gene matches: 2. The DNA of the CDR3 is TGTGCCAGCAGGGGGGACAGGGAAGAGACCCAGTACTTC. This codes for CASRGDREETQYF.